The entry below gives a single TCR beta chain sequence along with its context. With 0 bases removed from V and 7 bases from J, the gap between germline ends came to 13 bases. The CDR3 spans 15 residues. Germline values: CDR1 SGHRS, CDR2 YFSETQ. When ophthalmopathy did not progress within 18 months, Graves' hyperthyroidism was considered stable. This specimen belongs to a study of T cells in Graves' hyperthyroidism and ophthalmopathy. From RNA transcripts, TCR beta CDR3 regions were amplified. HTBI primers were used for first-round RT-PCR of the TCR CDR3. TCRdb redid the calling of the multiplex PCR reads with MiXCR, one entry per CDR3 protein. This sample has about 350,000 distinct CDR3 sequences, with 11% to 15% found just once.

The rearrangement uses TRBV5-1 and TRBJ2-2; tentatively, D is TRBD1 or TRBD2 (5 bases each). This sequence was found in a woman younger than 45 with Graves' hyperthyroidism. Input material: blood. This chain's CDR3 is CASSLAKRGRGELFF. CDR3 sequence (DNA): TGCGCCAGCAGCTTGGCTAAGAGGGGACGCGGGGAGCTGTTTTTT.